This T cell receptor beta chain was found in a study of T cell changes during pregnancy in multiple sclerosis. Clones were read by immunoSEQ multiplex PCR, and TCRdb kept only the in-frame ones, dropping some. The table lists some 52,000 clones, around 92% of them singletons. The CDR3 sequence is 15 residues long. Per the germline V gene, CDR1 is ENHRY and CDR2 is SYGVKD. Trimming took 5 bases from V and 4 from J; bases not matched to a gene: 8. Sequenced material: CD4+ T cells from peripheral blood mononuclear cells, taken in the third trimester of pregnancy. The source is a female donor with multiple sclerosis, enrolled in a pregnancy study. V is TRBV10-3 and J is TRBJ1-1, with 9 bases fitting TRBD1. CDR3 amino acids: CAISSGQGGTTEAFF. CDR3 DNA: TGTGCCATCAGTTCGGGACAGGGAGGTACCACTGAAGCTTTCTTT.